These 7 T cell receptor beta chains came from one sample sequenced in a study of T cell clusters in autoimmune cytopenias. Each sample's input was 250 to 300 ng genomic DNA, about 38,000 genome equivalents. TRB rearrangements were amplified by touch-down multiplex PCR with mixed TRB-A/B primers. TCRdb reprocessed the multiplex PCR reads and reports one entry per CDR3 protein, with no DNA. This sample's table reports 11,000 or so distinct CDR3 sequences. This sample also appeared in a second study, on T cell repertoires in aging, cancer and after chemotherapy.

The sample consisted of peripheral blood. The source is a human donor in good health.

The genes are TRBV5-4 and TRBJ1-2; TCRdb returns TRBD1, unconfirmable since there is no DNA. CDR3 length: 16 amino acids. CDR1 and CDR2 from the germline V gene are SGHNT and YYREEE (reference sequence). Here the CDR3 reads CASSPGQGAILVGYTF.

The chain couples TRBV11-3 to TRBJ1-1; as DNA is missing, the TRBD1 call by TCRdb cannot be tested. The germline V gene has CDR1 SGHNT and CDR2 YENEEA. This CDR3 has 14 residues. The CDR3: CASRIEGGGTEAFF.

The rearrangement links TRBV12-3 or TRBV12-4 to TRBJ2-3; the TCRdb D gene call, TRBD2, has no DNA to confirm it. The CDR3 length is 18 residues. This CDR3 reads CASSMRQGALGYTDTQYF.

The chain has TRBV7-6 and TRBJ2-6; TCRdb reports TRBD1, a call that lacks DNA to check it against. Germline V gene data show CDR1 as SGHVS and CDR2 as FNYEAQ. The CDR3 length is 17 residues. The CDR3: CASSPEAGMGGANVLTF.

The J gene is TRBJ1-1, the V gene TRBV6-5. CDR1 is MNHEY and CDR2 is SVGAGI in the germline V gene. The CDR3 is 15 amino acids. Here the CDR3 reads CASSYSGDLNTEAFF.

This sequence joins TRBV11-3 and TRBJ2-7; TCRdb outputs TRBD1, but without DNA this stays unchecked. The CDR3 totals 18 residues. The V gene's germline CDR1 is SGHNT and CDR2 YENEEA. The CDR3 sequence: CASSLEPPHLANSYEQYF.

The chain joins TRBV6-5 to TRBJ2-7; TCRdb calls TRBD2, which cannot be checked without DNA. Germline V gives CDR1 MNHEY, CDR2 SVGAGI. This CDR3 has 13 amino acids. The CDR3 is CASSLSGVYEQYF.